The 29 T cell receptor delta chains reported below all come from one sample, sequenced in a study of γδ T cells in repeated Plasmodium falciparum infection. TCRdb re-processed the multiplex PCR reads using CATT. The sample includes 70,000 to 95,000 delta-chain clones, approximately 1.4% of them seen just once. Bulk repertoires came from Vgamma9/Vdelta2+ or Vdelta2-negative gammadelta T cells flow-sorted from PBMC. The sequencing input was gamma-delta T cells from blood. These receptors were collected from a pool of human donors (malaria-infected and uninfected, not separated).

Comment on this clone: TCRdb's entry gives the protein of a much larger clone, which mismatches this DNA's translation at residue 8, likely from a read error; the protein reported here is translated from the DNA. The gene calls are TRDV1 and TRDJ1, with 8 bases fitting TRDD3. Germline CDR1 is TSWWSYY and CDR2 is QGS. CDR3 length: 22 residues. V shed 0 bases, J shed 4 bases, and the junction held 25 bases outside the gene matches. The DNA for the CDR3 is TGTGCTCTTGGGGAACTATTTTCCTATACTACGAAAGACTGGGGGTTAGGCGATAAACTCATCTTT. This codes for CALGELFSYTTKDWGLGDKLIF.

A word on this clone: TCRdb records a much larger clone's protein for this DNA, with a difference at residue 12 that likely arises from a read error; the protein given is the translation of the DNA. The chain carries TRDV2 and TRDJ1; D call uncertain. The germline V gene encodes CDR1 GEAIGNYY and CDR2 EKD. This CDR3 region has 17 residues. V gave up 0 bases and J gave up 3 bases, with 19 bases separating them. This chain's CDR3 is CACDTVSSPGYPDKLIF. CDR3 DNA: TGTGCCTGTGACACCGTGTCCTCTCCGGGGTACCCCGATAAACTCATCTTT.

This clone was detected only a few times. For this DNA, TCRdb reports the protein of a much larger clone, which diverges at residue 9, most likely from a read error; the protein presented here is translated directly from the DNA. This chain connects TRDV3 to TRDJ1; 8 bases agree with TRDD3. The CDR3 has 14 residues. Trimming cost V 4 bases and J 4 bases; bases outside gene matches: 11. Germline CDR1 TVYSNPD, CDR2 GDNSRS (reference sequence). Here the CDR3 reads CASFRGINVDKLIF. In DNA form, the CDR3 reads TGTGCCTCTTTTAGGGGGATAAACGTCGATAAACTCATCTTT.

A few counts support this clone. A read error likely explains this, since a far larger clone differs by one base. Other DNA sequences in this specimen translate into the identical CDR3. This chain joins TRDV2 and TRDJ1; D unresolved. Here the J gene came from matching the DNA to germline, since TCRdb omits it. The germline V gene encodes CDR1 GEAIGNYY and CDR2 EKD. Trimming took off 1 base at V and 1 base at J, with 15 bases between the two ends. CDR3 length: 16 residues. The CDR3 reads CACDTEEEEGTDKLIF. The CDR3 coding sequence is TGTGCCTGTGACACTGAGGAAGAAGAGGGCACCGATAAACTCATCTTT.

This clone was seen more than once but under ten times. The protein held in TCRdb is that of a much larger clone and does not match this DNA's translation at residue 16, likely because of a read error; the protein shown is translated from the DNA. The V gene is TRDV1, the J gene TRDJ1, with TRDD2 identical over 7 bases. The germline CDR1 and CDR2 sequences are TSWWSYY and QGS. This CDR3 region has 19 residues. The CDR3 nucleotides read TGTGCTCTTGGGGTCCATTTCCTACGGTGGGGCCGCGGTTCCGATGAACTCATCTTT. Encoded protein: CALGVHFLRWGRGSDELIF.

This clone was counted many times. The V and J genes are TRDV1 and TRDJ1; a weak D match, TRDD3 (6 bases). In germline, CDR1 is TSWWSYY, CDR2 QGS. This CDR3 spans 15 amino acids. Trimming took 5 bases from V and 0 from J, leaving 13 bases between them. CDR3 sequence: CALGKFLGYTDKLIF. For the CDR3, the DNA is TGTGCTCTTGGGAAATTCCTGGGGTACACCGATAAACTCATCTTT.

This clone appeared many times. The chain employs TRDV1 and TRDJ1, with D perhaps TRDD2 or TRDD3 (5 bases each). The CDR3 is 20 amino acids. Looked up from germline, CDR1 is TSWWSYY and CDR2 is QGS. V lost 1 base and J lost 2, with 26 bases in between. CDR3 coding DNA: TGTGCTCTTGGGGAACCCCGGGTCCGCCTTCACTTGGGGCCTACCGATAAACTCATCTTT. Its translation: CALGEPRVRLHLGPTDKLIF.

This clone was counted between two and nine times. This DNA translates differently at residue 7 from the TCRdb protein, which is that of a much larger clone; a read error is likely, and the protein shown is the DNA's own translation. The rearrangement joins TRDV2 to TRDJ1; D is uncertain. The J gene, not given by TCRdb, was assigned here from a germline match of the nucleotide sequence. V was trimmed by 0 bases and J by 7 bases, leaving 14 bases between them. Per germline, CDR1 GEAIGNYY and CDR2 EKD. The CDR3 consists of 14 residues. CDR3 DNA sequence: TGTGCCTGTGACACCTTAACGGGAGAATCTAAACTCATCTTT. Protein sequence: CACDTLTGESKLIF.

Worth noting for this clone: The protein TCRdb lists belongs to a much larger clone and differs from this DNA's translation at residue 10, which points to a read error; the protein shown is made from the DNA. The chain employs TRDV3 and TRDJ1; D gene ambiguous. This CDR3 comprises 15 residues. Germline V gene data show CDR1 as TVYSNPD and CDR2 as GDNSRS (reference sequence). The germline V and J ends were trimmed by 1 base and 3 bases, with 18 bases remaining between them. CDR3 nucleotide sequence: TGTGCCTTTATACGTTTGAGGGACTCCGCCGATAAACTCATCTTT. Its translation is CAFIRLRDSADKLIF.

This clone was detected ten times or more. CDR3 in DNA: TGTGCTCTTGGGGAACCCACTACTCTGGGGGATACGCAAATGGCCGATAAACTCATCTTT. Amino acids: CALGEPTTLGDTQMADKLIF. The gene calls are TRDV1 and TRDJ1; 12 bases match TRDD3. The J gene was not available in TCRdb and was assigned here by matching the DNA to germline segments. Germline loops: CDR1 TSWWSYY, CDR2 QGS. V shed 1 base and J 3 bases; nucleotides not matched to a gene: 15. This CDR3 comprises 20 residues.

In regard to this clone: The TCRdb protein comes from a much larger clone and disagrees with this DNA's translation at residue 6, likely due to a read error; the protein given here is derived from the DNA. The J gene is TRDJ1, the V gene TRDV1; 11 nucleotides line up with TRDD3. Trimming at V came to 5 bases and at J to 3 bases, leaving 17 bases not matched to a gene. Germline V CDR1 and CDR2: TSWWSYY, QGS. The CDR3 sequence is 19 residues long. In nucleotides, the CDR3 is TGTGCTCTTGGGACCCCCGTTCCTACGGTTGGGGGATACGCCGATAAACTCATCTTT. It encodes CALGTPVPTVGGYADKLIF.

This clone has just a few counts. This DNA translates differently at residue 3 from the TCRdb protein, which is that of a much larger clone; a read error is likely, and the protein shown is the DNA's own translation. The chain recombines TRDV1 with TRDJ1, with 12 bases identical to TRDD3. Matching the DNA to germline supplied the J gene, which TCRdb does not give. The length of the CDR3 is 23 residues. Germline CDR1 TSWWSYY, CDR2 QGS. The CDR3 loop reads CAPGDPTTSYWGIQSPYTDKLIF. CDR3 DNA: TGTGCTCCTGGGGATCCCACGACTTCCTACTGGGGGATACAGTCCCCGTACACCGATAAACTCATCTTT.

This clone was detected ten times or more. The genes are TRDV1 and TRDJ2; tentative D call: TRDD2 (5 bases). From germline, CDR1 is TSWWSYY and CDR2 QGS. Trimming took off 8 bases at V and 2 bases at J, with 18 bases between the two ends. The CDR3 is 16 amino acids. The CDR3 DNA is TGTGCTCTTCTGCCCCCAGGAGCTTCCTTGACAGCACAACTCTTCTTT. It specifies CALLPPGASLTAQLFF.

The table lists this clone with many counts. A read error likely explains this, since a far larger clone differs by one base. The chain has TRDV1 and TRDJ1; TRDD2 matches 9 bases. With V trimmed by 0 bases and J by 1 base, 15 bases remained unmatched. Germline V gene lookup returns CDR1 TSWWSYY and CDR2 QGS. The CDR3 has 20 residues. CDR3 loop: CALGELSFLREGCGTDKLIF. As DNA, the CDR3 is TGTGCTCTTGGGGAACTCTCCTTCCTACGGGAGGGATGCGGCACCGATAAACTCATCTTT.

In the case of this clone: The translation of this DNA and the TCRdb protein of a much larger clone differ at residue 14, probably owing to a read error; the protein shown here is translated from the DNA. The chain combines TRDV1 with TRDJ1; 7 bases fit TRDD2. TCRdb supplies no J gene; here it was assigned by aligning the nucleotide sequence to germline. The CDR3 is 19 amino acids. Germline V gene lookup returns CDR1 TSWWSYY and CDR2 QGS. J was trimmed by 3 bases and V by 1 base; bases with no gene match: 17. The CDR3 loop is CALGEPGFLRSIDADKLIF. The CDR3 DNA reads as TGTGCTCTTGGGGAACCGGGGTTCCTACGGTCTATAGACGCCGATAAACTCATCTTT.

In this sample, this clone turned up a few times. This likely traces to a read error, being one base from a far larger clone. This same CDR3 is encoded by further DNA sequences in the sample. J is TRDJ1 and V is TRDV2; D gene ambiguous. In the absence of a J gene in TCRdb, the DNA was matched to germline to assign it here. This CDR3 region has 16 residues. V was shortened by 0 bases and J by 7 bases, with 20 bases between the two germline ends. CDR1 is GEAIGNYY and CDR2 is EKD in the germline V gene. CDR3 residues: CACDTVSWNPPPKLIF. The CDR3 DNA reads as TGTGCCTGTGACACCGTTTCGTGGAATCCTCCTCCTAAACTCATCTTT.

Details on this clone: The protein given by TCRdb reflects a much larger clone and differs at residue 15 from this DNA's translation, likely from a read error; the protein shown is the DNA's translation. The rearrangement uses TRDV2 and TRDJ2; 11 nucleotides line up with TRDD3. Germline CDR1 reads GEAIGNYY; CDR2 reads EKD. The CDR3 runs 19 residues. The CDR3 region is CACDTLDWGITNLTVQLFF. Written as DNA, the CDR3 is TGTGCCTGTGACACTTTAGACTGGGGGATAACCAATTTGACAGTACAACTCTTCTTT.

Regarding this clone: This DNA's translation differs at residue 10 from TCRdb's protein, which comes from a much larger clone; a read error is likely, and the protein shown is translated from the DNA. The chain uses TRDV1 and TRDJ1, with a possible D match to TRDD2 (5 bases). Germline matching of the DNA provided the J gene here, since TCRdb leaves it blank. Per germline, CDR1 TSWWSYY and CDR2 QGS. V was pared by 2 bases and J by 2 bases, with 24 bases between. The CDR3 has 19 residues. Here the CDR3 DNA reads TGTGCTCTTGGGGAATCGGGGCCCCCGGCCGTCCTTCAAACCGATAAACTCATCTTT. Its translation is CALGESGPPAVLQTDKLIF.

Note on this clone: A single base is all that separates this from a far larger clone, so a read error is likely. Other DNA sequences in this sample translate to the same CDR3. This sequence joins TRDV1 and TRDJ1; D perhaps matches TRDD2 (5 bases). No J gene is reported in TCRdb; it was inferred here by comparing the DNA with germline. V lost 4 bases and J 1 base, leaving 25 bases between the germline ends. Germline V gives CDR1 TSWWSYY, CDR2 QGS. The CDR3 loop spans 19 amino acids. The CDR3 DNA is TGTGCTCTTGGGGCCAGTCCTAGGAGTGGCGGGGCTCTCACCGATAAACTCATCTTT. Protein sequence: CALGASPRSGGALTDKLIF.

About this clone itself: With only one base between it and a far larger clone, this is likely a read error. Because the CDR3's place on the DNA is in doubt, the DNA is left out and the CDR3 is given as listed by TCRdb. V gene assignment gives TRDV2, but the J gene was left uncalled; the DNA was not compared with TRDD3, the D call given in the table. The V gene's germline CDR1 is GEAIGNYY and CDR2 EKD. The CDR3 is 16 residues long, counting both termini. This CDR3 reads CACVGLGDTGTDKLIF.

The chain has TRDV1 and TRDJ1; 12 nucleotides line up with TRDD3. Because TCRdb records no J gene, it was assigned here through a match of the DNA to germline. Germline V gives CDR1 TSWWSYY, CDR2 QGS. V shed 3 bases and J 2 bases; nucleotides not matched to a gene: 25. The CDR3 extends over 23 amino acids. The CDR3 nucleotides are TGTGCTCTTGGGGATGTCTTCCGACCCTTTCAAGTACTGGGGGATACAGGGACCGATAAACTCATCTTT. Translating it yields CALGDVFRPFQVLGDTGTDKLIF.

In the case of this clone: TCRdb's entry gives the protein of a much larger clone, which mismatches this DNA's translation at residue 4, likely from a read error; the protein reported here is translated from the DNA. CDR3 sequence reads: CACGTVWGISSWDTRQMFF. The DNA of the CDR3 is TGTGCCTGTGGCACCGTCTGGGGGATAAGCTCCTGGGACACCCGACAGATGTTTTTC. V and J are TRDV2 and TRDJ3; 10 positions agree with TRDD3. The J gene was missing in TCRdb and was found by matching the end of the DNA to germline. Germline CDR1 reads GEAIGNYY; CDR2 reads EKD. The CDR3 loop spans 19 amino acids.

This clone was recorded at least ten times. The chain uses TRDV2 and TRDJ3, with 11 bases lining up with TRDD3. V shed 2 bases, J shed 2 bases, and the junction held 4 bases outside the gene matches. In germline, CDR1 is GEAIGNYY, CDR2 EKD. This CDR3 spans 18 amino acids. The CDR3 here is CACDILLGDTWDTRQMFF. CDR3 bases: TGTGCCTGTGACATCCTACTGGGGGATACCTGGGACACCCGACAGATGTTTTTC.

This clone was counted only a few times. TCRdb pairs this DNA with a much larger clone's protein that differs at residue 14, likely a read error; the protein shown was translated from the DNA. This chain connects TRDV1 to TRDJ1; TRDD2 is a possible D gene (5 bases). Here the J gene came from matching the DNA to germline, since TCRdb omits it. Per germline, CDR1 TSWWSYY and CDR2 QGS. The ends were cut back, 0 bases at V and 7 bases at J, with 36 bases in the middle. This CDR3 has 22 amino acids. The CDR3 loop reads CALGELRPPFSLHRSWPGKLIF. DNA of the CDR3: TGTGCTCTTGGGGAACTAAGGCCTCCCTTTTCCCTACACAGATCTTGGCCAGGTAAACTCATCTTT.

About this clone itself: The protein TCRdb gives is from a much larger clone and does not agree with this DNA's translation at residue 14, likely a read error; the protein shown here comes from the DNA. There is no J gene call, but TRDV2 is given as the V gene; whether TRDD3, the table's D call, matches the DNA was not checked. Germline V CDR1 and CDR2: GEAIGNYY, EKD. This CDR3 has 16 residues. Here the CDR3 reads CACDTGDTRYTDKPIF. For the CDR3, the DNA is TGTGCCTGTGACACCGGGGATACGCGGTACACCGATAAACCCATCTTT.

Regarding this clone: Translating this DNA gives a protein that differs at residue 12 from the TCRdb one, which belongs to a much larger clone; a read error is likely, and the protein shown is this translation. V is TRDV2 and J is TRDJ1; a possible D gene is TRDD3 (5 bases). The germline gives CDR1 GEAIGNYY, CDR2 EKD. This CDR3 contains 16 residues. The CDR3 reads CACVTKGAAYTAKLIF. The CDR3 DNA reads as TGTGCCTGTGTCACGAAGGGGGCTGCGTACACCGCTAAACTCATCTTT.

Turning to this clone: TCRdb attributes to this sequence the protein of a much larger clone, which differs from the DNA translation at residue 5; a read error is likely, and the protein displayed is translated from the DNA. The chain is built from TRDV1 and TRDJ1; TRDD1 is a possible D gene (5 bases). Germline matching of the DNA provided the J gene here, since TCRdb leaves it blank. CDR1 is TSWWSYY, CDR2 QGS, per germline. V was cut by 4 bases and J by 2 bases, with 17 bases left in between. There are 16 residues in the CDR3. CDR3 region: CALGGHEGIGTDKLIF. DNA for the CDR3: TGTGCTCTTGGGGGACATGAGGGAATAGGGACCGATAAACTCATCTTT.

Comments on this clone: The amino acid sequence in TCRdb belongs to a much larger clone and departs from this DNA's translation at residue 10, likely a sequencing read error; the sequence shown is translated from the DNA. This rearrangement joins TRDV2 to TRDJ1; 12 nucleotides line up with TRDD3. This CDR3 spans 17 amino acids. Per germline, CDR1 GEAIGNYY and CDR2 EKD. V trimming: 1 base; J trimming: 0 bases; junction bases outside the gene matches: 5. The CDR3 coding sequence is TGTGCCTGTGACACTCTGGGGGATACGGTAGACACCGATAAACTCATCTTT. Its protein is CACDTLGDTVDTDKLIF.

About this clone: TCRdb has a much larger clone's protein, which differs at residue 3 from the translation of this DNA, likely because of a read error; what is shown is the protein translated from the DNA. The chain links TRAV38-2/DV8 to TRDJ1, with D possibly TRDD3 on 6 matching bases. TCRdb does not report a J gene; here it was assigned by matching the DNA to germline references. Germline V gives CDR1 TSESDYY, CDR2 QEAYKQQN. The CDR3 length is 23 residues. CDR3 in amino acids: CAHRSAISPPWLGWRGYTDKLIF. Here the CDR3 DNA reads TGTGCTCATAGGAGCGCGATATCCCCACCTTGGCTGGGGTGGAGGGGCTACACCGATAAACTCATCTTT.